This T cell receptor (beta chain) was captured by sequencing in a study of blood T cell repertoires in COVID-19. Study summary: Both acute and convalescent COVID-19 samples were obtained from the United States, Italy and Spain.

This clone was detected once. Seattle participants joined during active infection and were tracked over time. The CDR3 contains 15 residues. Germline V CDR1 and CDR2: SEHNR, FQNEAQ (reference sequence). V lost 1 base and J lost 8, with 12 bases in between. In the authors' methods: Estimation of nucleated cell counts relied on the amplification of reference gene primers. Assay: immunoSEQ multiplex PCR; the TCRdb copy retains only in-frame clones and omits some. That table gives V, J and clone size, and the DNA gave D and trimming. The sample has roughly 380,000 clones; roughly nine tenths are singletons.

The sample taken for sequencing was peripheral blood. The receptor was derived from a woman in her sixties or seventies with COVID-19, enrolled during active disease. This sequence joins TRBV7-9 and TRBJ1-6; D might be TRBD1 (6 bases). The CDR3 protein is CASSLVAGAYSPLHF. CDR3 nucleotide sequence: TGTGCCAGCAGCTTAGTGGCGGGGGCCTATTCACCCCTCCACTTT.